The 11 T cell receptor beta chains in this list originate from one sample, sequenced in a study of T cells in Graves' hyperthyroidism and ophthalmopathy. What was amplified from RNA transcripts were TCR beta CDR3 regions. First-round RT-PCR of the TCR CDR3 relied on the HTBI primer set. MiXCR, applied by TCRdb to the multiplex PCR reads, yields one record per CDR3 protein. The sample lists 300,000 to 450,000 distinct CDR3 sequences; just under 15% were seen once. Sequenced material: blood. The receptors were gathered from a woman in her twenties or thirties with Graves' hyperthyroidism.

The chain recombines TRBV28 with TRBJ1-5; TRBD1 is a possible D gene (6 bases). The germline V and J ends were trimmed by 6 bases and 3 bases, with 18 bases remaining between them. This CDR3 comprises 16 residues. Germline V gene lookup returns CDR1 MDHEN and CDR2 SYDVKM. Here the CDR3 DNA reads TGTGCCAGCAGCCATCAGGGGACAATAAACAATCAGCCCCAGCATTTT. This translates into CASSHQGTINNQPQHF.

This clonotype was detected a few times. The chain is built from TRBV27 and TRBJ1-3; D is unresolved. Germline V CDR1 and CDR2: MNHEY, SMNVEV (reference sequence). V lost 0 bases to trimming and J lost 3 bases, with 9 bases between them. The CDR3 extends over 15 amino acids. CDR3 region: CASSLSSVNGNTIYF. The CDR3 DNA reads TGTGCCAGCAGTTTATCGTCCGTAAATGGAAACACCATATATTTT.

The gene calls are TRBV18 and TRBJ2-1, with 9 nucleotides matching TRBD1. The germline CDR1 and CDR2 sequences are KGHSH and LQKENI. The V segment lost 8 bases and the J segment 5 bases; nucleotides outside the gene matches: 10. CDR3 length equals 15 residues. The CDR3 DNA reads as TGTGCCAGCCGCCCACCGGGACAGGGAAACAATGAGCAGTTCTTC. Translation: CASRPPGQGNNEQFF.

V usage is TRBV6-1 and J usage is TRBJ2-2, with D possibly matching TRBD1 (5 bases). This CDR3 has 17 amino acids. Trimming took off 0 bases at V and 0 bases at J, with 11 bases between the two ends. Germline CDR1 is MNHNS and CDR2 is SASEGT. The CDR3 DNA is TGTGCCAGCAGTGAAGCGCGTCGCAGGGCGAACACCGGGGAGCTGTTTTTT. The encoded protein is CASSEARRRANTGELFF.

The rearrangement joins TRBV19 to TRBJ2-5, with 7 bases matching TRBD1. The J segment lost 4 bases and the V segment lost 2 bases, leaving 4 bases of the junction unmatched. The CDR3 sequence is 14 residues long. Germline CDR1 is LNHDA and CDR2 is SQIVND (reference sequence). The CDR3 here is CASSIQGGGETQYF. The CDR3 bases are TGTGCCAGTAGTATACAAGGGGGCGGAGAGACCCAGTACTTC.

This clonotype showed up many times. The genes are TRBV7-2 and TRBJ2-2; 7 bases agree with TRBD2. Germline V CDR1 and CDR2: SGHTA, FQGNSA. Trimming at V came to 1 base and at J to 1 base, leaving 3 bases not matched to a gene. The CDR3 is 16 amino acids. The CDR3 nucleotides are TGTGCCAGCAGCTTAGACAGCGGGGTGAACACCGGGGAGCTGTTTTTT. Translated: CASSLDSGVNTGELFF.

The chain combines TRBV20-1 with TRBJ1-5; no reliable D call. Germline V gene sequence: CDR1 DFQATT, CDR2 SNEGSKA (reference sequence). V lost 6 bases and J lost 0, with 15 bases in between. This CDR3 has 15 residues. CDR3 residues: CSATEHDNSNQPQHF. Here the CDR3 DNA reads TGCAGTGCCACCGAACACGATAATAGCAATCAGCCCCAGCATTTT.

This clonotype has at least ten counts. CDR3 amino acids: CASSLDPLAGAYEQYF. For the CDR3, the DNA is TGTGCCAGCAGCTTAGATCCCCTAGCGGGAGCATACGAGCAGTACTTC. The chain combines TRBV11-2 with TRBJ2-7; TRBD2 agrees at 10 bases. This CDR3 spans 16 amino acids. The V segment lost 0 bases and the J segment 4 bases; nucleotides outside the gene matches: 6. Germline V gives CDR1 SGHAT, CDR2 FQNNGV.

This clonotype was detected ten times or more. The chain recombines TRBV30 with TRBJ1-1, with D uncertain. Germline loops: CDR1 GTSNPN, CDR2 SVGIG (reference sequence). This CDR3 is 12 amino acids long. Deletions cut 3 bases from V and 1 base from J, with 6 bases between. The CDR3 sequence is CAWREGNTEAFF. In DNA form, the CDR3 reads TGTGCCTGGAGGGAAGGGAACACTGAAGCTTTCTTT.

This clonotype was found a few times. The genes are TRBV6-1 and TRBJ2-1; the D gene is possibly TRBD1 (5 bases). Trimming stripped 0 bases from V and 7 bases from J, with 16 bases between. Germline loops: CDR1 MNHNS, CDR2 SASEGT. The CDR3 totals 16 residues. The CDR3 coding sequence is TGTGCCAGCAGTGAAGCGAGGAGCAGGGTTGAAAATGAGCAGTTCTTC. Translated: CASSEARSRVENEQFF.

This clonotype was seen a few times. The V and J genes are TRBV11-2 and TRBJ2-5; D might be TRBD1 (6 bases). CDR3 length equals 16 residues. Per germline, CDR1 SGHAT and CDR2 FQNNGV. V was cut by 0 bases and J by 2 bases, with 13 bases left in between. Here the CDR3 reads CASSLEGSDRQETQYF. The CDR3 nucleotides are TGTGCCAGCAGCTTAGAAGGGTCGGACAGACAAGAGACCCAGTACTTC.